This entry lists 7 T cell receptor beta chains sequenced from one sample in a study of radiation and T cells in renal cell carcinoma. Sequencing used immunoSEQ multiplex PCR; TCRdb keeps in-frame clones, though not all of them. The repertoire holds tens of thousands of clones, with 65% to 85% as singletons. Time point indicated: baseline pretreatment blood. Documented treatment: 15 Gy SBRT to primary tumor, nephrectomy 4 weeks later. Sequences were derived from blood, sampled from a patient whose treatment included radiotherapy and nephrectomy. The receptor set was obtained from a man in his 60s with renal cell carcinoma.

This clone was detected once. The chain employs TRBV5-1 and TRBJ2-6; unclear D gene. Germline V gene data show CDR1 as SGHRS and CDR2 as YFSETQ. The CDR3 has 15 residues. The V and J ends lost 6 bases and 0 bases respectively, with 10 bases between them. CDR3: CASMPSGSGANVLTF. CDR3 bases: TGCGCCAGCATGCCGTCGGGCTCTGGGGCCAACGTCCTGACTTTC.

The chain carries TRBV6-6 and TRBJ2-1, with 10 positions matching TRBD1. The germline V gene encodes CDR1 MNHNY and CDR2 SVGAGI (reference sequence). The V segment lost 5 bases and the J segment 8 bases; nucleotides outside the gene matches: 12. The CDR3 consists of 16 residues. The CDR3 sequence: CASSLRTGGTLDEQFF. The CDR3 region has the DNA TGTGCCAGCAGTCTCCGGACAGGGGGAACCCTCGATGAGCAGTTCTTC.

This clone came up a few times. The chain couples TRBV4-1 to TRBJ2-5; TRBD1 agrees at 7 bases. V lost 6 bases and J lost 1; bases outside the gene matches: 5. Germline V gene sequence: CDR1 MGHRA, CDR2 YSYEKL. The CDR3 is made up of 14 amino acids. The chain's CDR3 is CASRQTGLQETQYF. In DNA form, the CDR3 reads TGCGCCAGCAGGCAGACAGGGCTCCAAGAGACCCAGTACTTC.

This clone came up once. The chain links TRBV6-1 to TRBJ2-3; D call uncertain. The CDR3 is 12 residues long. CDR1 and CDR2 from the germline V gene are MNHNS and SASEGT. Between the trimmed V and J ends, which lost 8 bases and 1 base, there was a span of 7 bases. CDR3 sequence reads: CASELGTDTQYF. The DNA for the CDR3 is TGTGCCAGCGAGTTGGGCACAGATACGCAGTATTTT.

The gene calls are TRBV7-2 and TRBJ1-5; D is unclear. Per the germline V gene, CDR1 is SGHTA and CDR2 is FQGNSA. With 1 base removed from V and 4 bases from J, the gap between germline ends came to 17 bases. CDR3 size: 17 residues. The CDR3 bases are TGTGCCAGCAGCTTAGATGCTTGGGCGGACGATAATCAGCCCCAGCATTTT. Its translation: CASSLDAWADDNQPQHF.

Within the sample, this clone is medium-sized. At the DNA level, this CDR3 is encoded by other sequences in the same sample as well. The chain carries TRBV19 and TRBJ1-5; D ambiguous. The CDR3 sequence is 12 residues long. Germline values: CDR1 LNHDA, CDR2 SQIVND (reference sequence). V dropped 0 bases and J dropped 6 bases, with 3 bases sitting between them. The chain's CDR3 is CASSIEPQPQHF. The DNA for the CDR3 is TGTGCCAGTAGTATAGAGCCTCAGCCCCAGCATTTT.

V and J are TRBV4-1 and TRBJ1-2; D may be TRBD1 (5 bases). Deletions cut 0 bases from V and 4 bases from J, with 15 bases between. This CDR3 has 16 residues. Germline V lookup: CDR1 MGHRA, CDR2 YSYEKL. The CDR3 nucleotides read TGCGCCAGCAGCCAAGATCTCGGGCAGGGTCGCTATGGCTACACCTTC. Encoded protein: CASSQDLGQGRYGYTF.